The clone carrying this T cell receptor (beta chain) was found many times. This record belongs to a study of T-cell reconstitution after alpha-beta-depleted transplantation in children. Unique molecular identifiers were incorporated during preparation of the TCRbeta library. TCRdb re-derived calls from the PCR reads in MiXCR, one entry per CDR3 protein. The table lists approximately 240,000 distinct CDR3 sequences, roughly a tenth of them singletons, with approximately 5.4% in the top ten. With 7 bases clipped from V and 7 bases from J, the junction kept 8 bases outside the gene matches. The CDR3 contains 15 residues.

This TCR was recovered from a human donor who donated a stem cell graft to a child with SCID. The chain employs TRBV12-3 or TRBV12-4 and TRBJ1-6; 9 bases align to TRBD1. This specimen was PBMCs from the stem cell graft donor, taken from the stem cell graft. CDR3 DNA sequence: TGTGCCAGCACCCCCGGACAGGGGCAGAATTCACCCCTCCACTTT. Its translation: CASTPGQGQNSPLHF.